This T cell receptor (beta chain) was obtained from a study of blood T cells in healthy people across ages (dated by TCRdb to the mid-2010s). Study-level background: In model experiments, template switching captured roughly one uniquely barcoded TCR beta cDNA molecule for every two T cells. Using deep sequencing normalized with unique cDNA molecular identifiers, the study measured how TCR beta repertoire diversity changes with age. The donors were divided into four age groups: young (average around 16 years), middle-aged (about 40), aged (approximately 62) and long-lived (82). To avoid experimental bias, donors of different ages were randomly spread across the sequencing lanes. The study analyzed two additional independent replicas of 1 million unique cDNA reads from the same blood draw for two donors, one aged 18 to 29 and one aged 80 or older.

The donors were roughly 40 Caucasian individuals from Russia, aged about 6 to 100 years, who were systemically healthy. Each donor gave approximately 9.3 milliliters of peripheral blood, collected into EDTA-treated Vacutainer tubes. Ficoll-Paque density-gradient centrifugation was used to isolate PBMCs, with at least 6.5 million per sample. Total RNA, at least 6 micrograms per sample, was extracted from PBMCs with Trizol reagent. The percentages of naive CD45RAhigh/CD27high T cells were determined by flow cytometry on a PBMC aliquot from every donor. Results and caveats for the whole study, not just this receptor: There was a strong correlation between observed TCR beta diversity and the percentage of naive T cells measured by flow cytometry. Because donor CMV infection status was unknown, age-related changes in expanded clonotypes were potentially confounded. Observed TCR beta diversity per million T cells fell roughly linearly with age, and a significant reduction was already apparent by age around 39. Compared with the aged group, the long-lived group had more naive CD4+ T cells, fewer expanded clones and increased TCR diversity, a pattern suggesting age selection. Bulk unsorted PBMC profiling prevented conclusive comparison of naive and antigen-experienced compartments. Estimates of total diversity from one million sequenced T cells were regarded as lower bounds and underestimates.

Trimming costs V 1 base and J 10 bases, and their ends lie 23 bases apart. The germline V gene supplies CDR1 SGHTA and CDR2 FQGNSA. The CDR3 spans 16 residues, from the cysteine through the phenylalanine. The kept DNA is CDR3 alone, 48 bases in frame from the first base. Turning to this clonotype: Its cognate antigen has yet to be identified. Just one base apart from a much larger clone, this may be a read error.

Libraries were built with 5' RACE. Sequencing was performed on an Illumina HiSeq 2500. The second PCR ran for roughly 7 to 11 cycles and used a J-beta primer mix along with a sample-barcoded 5' primer. A template-switch 5' adaptor carrying 12 random nucleotides introduced a unique molecular identifier onto each TCR beta cDNA molecule. Each sample yielded at least 2.5 million CDR3-containing paired-end reads. The Mint cDNA synthesis kit, primed by a TRBC-specific oligonucleotide, was used to synthesize first-strand cDNA from all RNA. After uracil-DNA glycosylase treatment, a first 18-cycle PCR used universal primers M1SS and BC2_uni_R on all cDNA. Processing in the source paper ran as follows. Normalization of each sample was performed by random selection of 1 million high-quality reads, each carrying a distinct molecular identifier. Reads with shared molecular identifiers were discarded instead of being binned into consensus sequences. MiTCR, with a Q25 quality threshold and the strictest error-elimination algorithm, was used for CDR3 identification, clonotype clustering and error correction. Lower-bound total TCR beta diversity was estimated with a nonparametric unseen species model using Euler transformation. The public reads were reanalyzed by TCRdb: fastp trimming at Q25, MiXCR alignment, in-frame beta chains only. Each entry merges the rows of one CDR3 protein and shows their most common DNA and genes. TCRdb's processing, not the authors', yielded these V and J calls. Recorded for this sample are around 1.1 million distinct CDR3 sequences; under 40% of them occurred a single time. The ten largest account for roughly 13% of the sample.

Recombination connected TRBV7-2 to TRBJ2-7; a weak D assignment points to TRBD1 (5 bases agree). The sequencing input was blood. The source is a man between 18 and 35 years old in good health. Here the CDR3 is given as CASSLGYGAFGNTQYF. The DNA reads as follows: TGTGCCAGCAGCTTAGGTTATGGGGCCTTCGGAAACACTCAGTACTTC.